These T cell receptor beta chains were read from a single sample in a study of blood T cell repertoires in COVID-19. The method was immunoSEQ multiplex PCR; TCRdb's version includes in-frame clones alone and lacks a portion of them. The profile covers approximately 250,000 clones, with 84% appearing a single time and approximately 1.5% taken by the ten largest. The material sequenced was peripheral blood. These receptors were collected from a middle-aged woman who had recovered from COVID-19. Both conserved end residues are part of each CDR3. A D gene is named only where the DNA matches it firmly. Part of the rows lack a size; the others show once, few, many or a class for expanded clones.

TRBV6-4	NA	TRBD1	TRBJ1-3	TGTGCCAGCAGAACCCGGGACAGCTCTGGAAACACCATATATTTT	CASRTRDSSGNTIYF
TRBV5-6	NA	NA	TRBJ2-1	TGTGCCAGCAGCTTTTTTTCGGGGTTGGTCAATGAGCAGTTCTTC	CASSFFSGLVNEQFF
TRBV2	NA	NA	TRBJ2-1	TGTGCCACCAGGACGGGAAGCTCCTACAATGAGCAGTTCTTC	CATRTGSSYNEQFF
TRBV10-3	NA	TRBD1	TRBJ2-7	TGTGCCATCAGTGAATACAGGGGCCAGCACTACGAGCAGTACTTC	CAISEYRGQHYEQYF
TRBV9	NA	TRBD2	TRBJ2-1	TGTGCCAGCAGCGTCGGGACTAACAATGAGCAGTTCTTC	CASSVGTNNEQFF
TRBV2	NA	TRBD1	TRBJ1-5	TGTGCCAGCAAACTGGACAGGGCGCCTGGGCCCCAGCATTTT	CASKLDRAPGPQHF
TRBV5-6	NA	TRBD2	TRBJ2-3	TGTGCCAGCAGCCTCGGGACTAATGAGCCGCAGTATTTT	CASSLGTNEPQYF
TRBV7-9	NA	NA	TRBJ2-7	TGTGCCAGCAGCTTAGAACTGCCCCCCTACGAGCAGTACTTC	CASSLELPPYEQYF
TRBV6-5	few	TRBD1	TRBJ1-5	TGTGCCAGCACCGGGACAGGGATAGATCAGCCCCAGCATTTT	CASTGTGIDQPQHF
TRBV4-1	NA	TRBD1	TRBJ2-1	TGCGCCAGCAGCCATGGACAGGGCCCCCGCAATGAGCAGTTCTTC	CASSHGQGPRNEQFF
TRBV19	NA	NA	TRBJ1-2	TGTGCCAGTAGTATAGATTTAGGTTTCGGAGACTATGGCTACACCTTC	CASSIDLGFGDYGYTF
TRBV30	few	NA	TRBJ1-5	TGTGCCTGGAGTGGTGGAGCGCTCGGTCCCCAGCATTTT	CAWSGGALGPQHF
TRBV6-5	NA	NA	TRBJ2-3	TGTGCCAGCAGTTCTAGCTTTCGCACAGATACGCAGTATTTT	CASSSSFRTDTQYF
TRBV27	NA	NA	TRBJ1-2	TGTGCCTGCCAGGGACACACCTATGGCTACACCTTC	CACQGHTYGYTF
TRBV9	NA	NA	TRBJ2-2	TGTGCCAGCAGCGAAAGACTAGTCGGGGAGCTGTTTTTT	CASSERLVGELFF
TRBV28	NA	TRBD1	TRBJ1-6	TGTGCCAGCAGTTTCCCCGACAGGGCCAATTCACCCCTCCACTTT	CASSFPDRANSPLHF
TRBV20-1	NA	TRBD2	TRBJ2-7	TGCAGCACCGCGGGGGGCTACGAGCAGTACTTC	CSTAGGYEQYF
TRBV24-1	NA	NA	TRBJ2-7	TGTGCCACCAGTGACCGGCCGGGTCCTTCGTACGAGCAGTACTTC	CATSDRPGPSYEQYF